This record looks at one T cell receptor beta chain sequence and its context. The sample comes from a study of T cells after somatic rescue of genetic block. CDR3 length: 15 amino acids. The germline V gene has CDR1 MNHEY and CDR2 SVGAGI. V was trimmed by 5 bases and J by 2 bases, leaving 10 bases between them. Here immunoSEQ multiplex PCR was the method, and the copy in TCRdb shows in-frame clones only, minus some. This sample yields 9,500 to 15,000 clones, of which 65% to 75% are seen a single time; about 20% belongs to the top ten. The clonotype was recovered from a boy between 10 and 17 years old. The chain couples TRBV6-5 to TRBJ2-6; TRBD1 is a possible D gene (6 bases). What was sequenced was peripheral blood mononuclear cells (PBMCs). The chain's CDR3 is CASSTPGAGANVLTF. The CDR3 DNA reads TGTGCCAGCAGTACACCAGGGGCTGGGGCCAACGTCCTGACTTTC.